These T cell receptor beta chains were read from a single sample in a study of blood T cell repertoires in COVID-19. Sequencing was performed with immunoSEQ multiplex PCR; in TCRdb, only in-frame clones are kept and a portion is missing. The table has nearly 110,000 clones, roughly 84% seen once. The sequenced material came from peripheral blood. Source of these receptors: a human donor in a cohort sampled during active COVID-19. CDR3s include the opening cysteine and the closing phenylalanine or tryptophan. D genes are given only for firm matches. Part of the rows lack a size; the others show once, few, many or a class for expanded clones.

J | D | size | V | DNA | CDR3
TRBJ1-5 | - | - | TRBV6-1 | TGTGCCAGCAGTGAAAGGCCGACAGCGACCAATCAGCCCCAGCATTTT | CASSERPTATNQPQHF
TRBJ2-3 | TRBD2 | - | TRBV5-4 | TGTGCCAGCAGCTTGGATCTAGCGGACCTCACAGATACGCAGTATTTT | CASSLDLADLTDTQYF
TRBJ1-1 | TRBD1 | - | TRBV16 | TGTGCCAGCAGCCAATGGTTTCGGGGACAGGGGCGGGATAACACTGAAGCTTTCTTT | CASSQWFRGQGRDNTEAFF
TRBJ1-6 | TRBD1 | - | TRBV7-2 | TGTGCCAGCAGCCCCAGACAGGGTGAAGGATCACCCCTCCACTTT | CASSPRQGEGSPLHF
TRBJ2-1 | TRBD1 | - | TRBV7-2 | TGTGCCAGCAGCCCCAAGGGTGACAGGGGGTGGAATGAGCAGTTCTTC | CASSPKGDRGWNEQFF
TRBJ2-5 | TRBD2 | - | TRBV7-9 | TGTGCCAGCAGCTTAGCACTAGCGGGAGGCCCAAGAGACCCCGCGACCCAGTACTTC | CASSLALAGGPRDPATQYF
TRBJ2-2 | TRBD1 | - | TRBV15 | TGTGCCACCAGCAGAGATCGGACAGGGCTCAGCGGGGAGCTGTTTTTT | CATSRDRTGLSGELFF
TRBJ2-1 | - | - | TRBV7-3 | TGTGCCAGCAGCTTAACTTCCGTAAACAATGAGCAGTTCTTC | CASSLTSVNNEQFF
TRBJ2-1 | TRBD2 | once | TRBV7-6 | TGTGCCAGCAGCCCCGTGGCTAGCGGCCCTACGGGATACAATGAGCAGTTCTTC | CASSPVASGPTGYNEQFF
TRBJ1-1 | - | - | TRBV3-1/TRBV3-2 | TGTGCCAGCAGCCAAAATCGGAACACTGAAGCTTTCTTT | CASSQNRNTEAFF
TRBJ1-1 | - | few | TRBV7-2 | TGTGCCAGCAGCTTGAGGGGGTTGACCACTGAAGCTTTCTTT | CASSLRGLTTEAFF
TRBJ1-1 | - | - | TRBV6-5 | TGTGCCAGCAGTTACGGGGCAGGCGTAATGAACACTGAAGCTTTCTTT | CASSYGAGVMNTEAFF
TRBJ2-3 | TRBD1 | - | TRBV27 | TGTGCCAGCAGTTCCCCGGACAGGGCCACGCAGTATTTT | CASSSPDRATQYF
TRBJ1-1 | - | - | TRBV6-2/TRBV6-3 | TGTGCCAGCAGTTACTATGGAGGGAAAAACACTGAAGCTTTCTTT | CASSYYGGKNTEAFF
TRBJ1-6 | - | - | TRBV28 | TGTGCCAGCAGTTTAGGCAGGGCGTATAATTCACCCCTCCACTTT | CASSLGRAYNSPLHF
TRBJ1-2 | TRBD1 | - | TRBV3-1/TRBV3-2 | TGTGCCAGCAGCGCCGCCCAGACAGGGTCCTATGGCTACACCTTC | CASSAAQTGSYGYTF
TRBJ2-7 | TRBD1 | - | TRBV5-4 | TGTGCCAGCAGCTGGGGACAGGGCTACGAGCAGTACTTC | CASSWGQGYEQYF
TRBJ2-1 | TRBD1 | - | TRBV20-1 | TGCAGTGCTAGTCTCGTAGGGGGCGAGGGGCAGTTCTTC | CSASLVGGEGQFF
TRBJ1-3 | - | - | TRBV11-3 | TGTGCCAGCAGCGCACAGGGCTCTGGAAACACCATATATTTT | CASSAQGSGNTIYF
TRBJ2-2 | - | - | TRBV5-1 | TGCGCCAGCAGCTTTAGCGGATCGAACACCGGGGAGCTGTTTTTT | CASSFSGSNTGELFF
TRBJ1-1 | - | - | TRBV5-4 | TGTGCCAGCAGCTCACCTACCATCGTCACTGAAGCTTTCTTT | CASSSPTIVTEAFF
TRBJ2-7 | - | - | TRBV27 | TGTGCCAGCAGCTACTCGGGCTCCTACGAGCAGTACTTC | CASSYSGSYEQYF
TRBJ1-3 | - | - | TRBV3-1/TRBV3-2 | TGTGCCAGCAGCCAAGACGCTGGAAACACCATATATTTT | CASSQDAGNTIYF
TRBJ1-2 | - | once | TRBV21-1 | TGTGCCAGCAGCCAAGCCCCCGGGGAGGGGGAGGACAACTATGGCTACACCTTC | CASSQAPGEGEDNYGYTF
TRBJ1-1 | - | - | TRBV19 | TGTGCCAGTAGTATAGGTGGGACACCGAACACTGAAGCTTTCTTT | CASSIGGTPNTEAFF
TRBJ2-5 | TRBD1 | - | TRBV19 | TGTGCCAGTACCCTAGGACAGGGTTATGAGACCCAGTACTTC | CASTLGQGYETQYF
TRBJ1-1 | - | few | TRBV11-2 | TGTGCCAGCAGCTTAAAGCCCTCGGGGGGGACATCAGCTTTCTTT | CASSLKPSGGTSAFF
TRBJ2-1 | - | - | TRBV9 | TGTGCCAGCAGCGTCAGAGACTCTCACGGGAATGAGCAGTTCTTC | CASSVRDSHGNEQFF
TRBJ2-3 | TRBD1 | once | TRBV27 | TGTGCCAGCAGTCCGGGACAGGGGTACGCAGATACGCAGTATTTT | CASSPGQGYADTQYF
TRBJ2-4 | TRBD1 | - | TRBV12-3/TRBV12-4 | TGTGCCAGCAGTTTCAGGGGGATGGACATTCAGTACTTC | CASSFRGMDIQYF
TRBJ2-3 | TRBD2 | - | TRBV7-2 | TGTGCCAGCAGCTTAGCGCTAGCGGGCCCCACAGATACGCAGTATTTT | CASSLALAGPTDTQYF
TRBJ1-4 | TRBD1 | - | TRBV11-1 | TGTGCCAGCAGCTTGGGGACAGGGAATAATGAAAAACTGTTTTTT | CASSLGTGNNEKLFF
TRBJ1-5 | TRBD1 | once | TRBV4-3 | TGCGCCAGCAGCCAAGACATTCCGGGACAGGGTCGGAGTAGCAATCAGCCCCAGCATTTT | CASSQDIPGQGRSSNQPQHF
TRBJ1-1 | TRBD1 | - | TRBV5-1 | TGCGCCAGCAGCTCGCGGACAGGGGGGAACACTGAAGCTTTCTTT | CASSSRTGGNTEAFF
TRBJ1-3 | - | once | TRBV5-6 | TGTGCCAGCAGCTTTTTTTCCCCTCGGGGATTGACGGGAAACACCATATATTTT | CASSFFSPRGLTGNTIYF